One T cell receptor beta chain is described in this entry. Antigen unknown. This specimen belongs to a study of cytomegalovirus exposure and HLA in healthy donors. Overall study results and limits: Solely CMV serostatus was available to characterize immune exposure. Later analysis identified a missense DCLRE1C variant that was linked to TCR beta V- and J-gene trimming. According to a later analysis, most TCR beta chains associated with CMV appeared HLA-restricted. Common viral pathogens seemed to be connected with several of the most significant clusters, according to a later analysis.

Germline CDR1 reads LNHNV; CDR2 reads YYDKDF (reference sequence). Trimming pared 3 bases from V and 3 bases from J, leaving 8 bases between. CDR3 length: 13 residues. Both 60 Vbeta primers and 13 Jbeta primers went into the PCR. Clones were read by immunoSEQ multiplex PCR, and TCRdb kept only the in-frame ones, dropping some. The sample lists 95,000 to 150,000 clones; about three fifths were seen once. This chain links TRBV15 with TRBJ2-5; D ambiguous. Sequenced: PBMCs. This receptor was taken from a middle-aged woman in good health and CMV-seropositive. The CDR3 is CATSSWQEETQYF. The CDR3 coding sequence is TGTGCCACCAGCAGCTGGCAGGAAGAGACCCAGTACTTC.